This T cell receptor (beta chain) was documented in a study of blood T cell repertoires in COVID-19. Study-level information: T cells, B-cell-depleted T cells, or PBMCs provided the cDNA or gDNA that served as material.

Profiled with immunoSEQ multiplex PCR; TCRdb holds only in-frame clones, not every one. Among about 430,000 clones, approximately 91% were seen once, and the ten largest hold 1.4%. This CDR3 comprises 16 residues. The V segment lost 1 base and the J segment 7 bases; nucleotides outside the gene matches: 6. Germline CDR1 and CDR2: SGHRS and YFSETQ. Which cohort a participant joined came from the clinical history participants gave. The receptor comes from a woman aged 18-29 years who had been exposed to COVID-19. V gene TRBV5-1 combines with J gene TRBJ2-1, with 12 nucleotides matching TRBD2. Sequencing input: PBMCs or T cells enriched from blood (not recorded which). CDR3 sequence: CASSLSSGRVGNEQFF. The CDR3 DNA reads TGCGCCAGCAGCTTGTCTAGCGGGAGGGTGGGGAATGAGCAGTTCTTC. Looking up the rest from reference TRBV5-1 and TRBJ2-1 gives the full variable domain: KAGVTQTPRYLIKTRGQQVTLSCSPISGHRSVSWYQQTPGQGLQFLFEYFSETQRNKGNFPGRFSGRQFSNSRSEMNVSTLELGDSALYLCASSLSSGRVGNEQFFGPGTRLTVL.